This T cell receptor beta chain was sequenced in a study of blood T cell repertoires in COVID-19. Study details: The United States, Italy and Spain were the sources of the acute and convalescent COVID-19 samples. PBMCs, B-cell-depleted T cells, or T cells were the source of the cDNA or gDNA that made up the material.

Original analysis: Estimation of nucleated cell counts relied on the amplification of reference gene primers. Assay: immunoSEQ multiplex PCR; the TCRdb copy retains only in-frame clones and omits some. Clone size and the V and J calls come from that table; the DNA yielded D and trimming. Of roughly 200,000 clones in the sample, about 90% were seen once. CDR3 length: 14 residues. The V end lost 5 bases, the J end lost 4 bases, and 16 bases lay between the germline ends. Germline V CDR1 and CDR2: SGHDT, YYEEEE. The chain has TRBV5-6 and TRBJ2-7; D may be TRBD2 (6 bases). The sequence was collected from a man aged 18 to 29 with active or convalescent COVID-19. Sequences were obtained from peripheral blood. The CDR3, as DNA: TGTGCCAGCAGACGTGGCGGGACCGCATACGAGCAGTACTTC. Translation gives CASRRGGTAYEQYF.